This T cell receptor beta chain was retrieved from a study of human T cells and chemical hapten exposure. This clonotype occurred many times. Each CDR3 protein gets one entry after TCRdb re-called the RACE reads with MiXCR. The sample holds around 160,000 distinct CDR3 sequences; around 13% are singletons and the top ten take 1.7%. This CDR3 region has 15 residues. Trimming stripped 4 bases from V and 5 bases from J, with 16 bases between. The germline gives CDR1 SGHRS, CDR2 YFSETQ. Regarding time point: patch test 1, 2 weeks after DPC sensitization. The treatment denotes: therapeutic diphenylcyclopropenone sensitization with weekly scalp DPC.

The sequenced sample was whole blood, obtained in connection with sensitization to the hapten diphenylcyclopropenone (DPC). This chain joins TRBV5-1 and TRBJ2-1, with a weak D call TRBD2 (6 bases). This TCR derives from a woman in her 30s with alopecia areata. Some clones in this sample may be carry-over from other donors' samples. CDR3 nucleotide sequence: TGCGCCAGCAGCGCCCGGGAGTGGGTAAACAATGAGCAGTTCTTC. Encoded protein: CASSAREWVNNEQFF.